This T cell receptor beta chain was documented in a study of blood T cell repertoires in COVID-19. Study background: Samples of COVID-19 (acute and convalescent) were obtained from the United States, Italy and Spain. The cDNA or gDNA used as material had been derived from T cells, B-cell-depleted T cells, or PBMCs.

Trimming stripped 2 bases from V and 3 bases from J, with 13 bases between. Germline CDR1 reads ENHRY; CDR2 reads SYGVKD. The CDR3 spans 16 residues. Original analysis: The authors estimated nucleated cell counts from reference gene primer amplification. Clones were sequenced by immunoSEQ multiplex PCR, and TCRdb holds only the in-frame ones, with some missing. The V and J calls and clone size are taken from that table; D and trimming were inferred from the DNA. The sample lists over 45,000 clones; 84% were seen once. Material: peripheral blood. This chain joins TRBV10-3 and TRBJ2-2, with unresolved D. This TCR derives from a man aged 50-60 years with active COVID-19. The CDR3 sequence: CAISERSHRDTGELFF. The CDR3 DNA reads TGTGCCATCAGTGAGAGGTCCCACAGAGACACCGGGGAGCTGTTTTTT.